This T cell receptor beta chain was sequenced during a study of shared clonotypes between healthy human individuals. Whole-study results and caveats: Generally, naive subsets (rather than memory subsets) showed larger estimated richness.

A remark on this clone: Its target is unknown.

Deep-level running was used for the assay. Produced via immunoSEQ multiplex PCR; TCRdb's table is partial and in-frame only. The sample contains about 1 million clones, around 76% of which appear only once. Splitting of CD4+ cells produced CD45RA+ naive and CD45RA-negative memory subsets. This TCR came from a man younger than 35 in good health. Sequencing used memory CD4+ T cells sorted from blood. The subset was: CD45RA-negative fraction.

In nucleotides, the CDR3 is TGTGCCAGCAGCTGGGACGGATACGAGCAGTACTTC. Translated, it gives CASSWDGYEQYF. The V call is TRBV5-6, the J call TRBJ2-7; either TRBD1 or TRBD2 may supply D (5 bases each). V gave up 3 bases and J gave up 4 bases, with 8 bases separating them. Germline CDR1 is SGHDT and CDR2 is YYEEEE. CDR3 length: 12 amino acids.